Presented here are 9 T cell receptor beta chains from one specimen sequenced in a study of T-cell memory formation after mild COVID-19. A single record per CDR3 protein comes from TCRdb applying MiXCR to the 5' RACE reads. The data hold about 320,000 distinct CDR3 sequences, with 13% to 15% observed a single time. Material: PBMCs or a T cell subset sorted from them (not recorded which). Source of these receptors: a man in his late teens or twenties who had mild COVID-19 (a few samples of this study predate the infection). Cell type and time point are not known.

This clonotype was observed at least ten times. The CDR3 DNA sequence: TGTGCCAGCAGAAGGTGGGGGGGTGAGAAAGCCGGGGAGCTGTTTTTT. This translates into CASRRWGGEKAGELFF. The chain is built from TRBV12-3 or TRBV12-4 and TRBJ2-2, with 7 bases fitting TRBD2. Trimming at V came to 6 bases and at J to 6 bases, leaving 13 bases not matched to a gene. The CDR3 has 16 amino acids.

The chain recombines TRBV5-1 with TRBJ2-1; possibly TRBD2 for D (7 bases). The CDR3 is made up of 15 amino acids. Trimming cost V 1 base and J 7 bases, with 15 bases left between them. The germline CDR1 and CDR2 sequences are SGHRS and YFSETQ. The CDR3 bases are TGCGCCAGCAGCTTGTTTGCGGGGGCAGGGAATGAGCAGTTCTTC. It specifies CASSLFAGAGNEQFF. Drawing the rest from reference TRBV5-1 and TRBJ2-1, the complete variable domain is KAGVTQTPRYLIKTRGQQVTLSCSPISGHRSVSWYQQTPGQGLQFLFEYFSETQRNKGNFPGRFSGRQFSNSRSEMNVSTLELGDSALYLCASSLFAGAGNEQFFGPGTRLTVL.

This sequence joins TRBV4-1 and TRBJ1-6; D remains ambiguous. V lost 0 bases and J lost 0, with 6 bases in between. The CDR3 covers 16 residues. CDR1 MGHRA and CDR2 YSYEKL come from the germline V gene. CDR3 loop: CASSQDTSSYNSPLHF. CDR3 DNA: TGCGCCAGCAGCCAAGATACCAGCTCCTATAATTCACCCCTCCACTTT.

The chain recombines TRBV4-1 with TRBJ1-5; no definite D call. Germline assignment: CDR1 MGHRA and CDR2 YSYEKL. V was trimmed by 4 bases and J by 6 bases, leaving 13 bases between them. The CDR3 sequence is 14 residues long. CDR3 sequence: CASSPSTGGQPQHF. Written as DNA, the CDR3 is TGCGCCAGCAGCCCTTCCACCGGCGGTCAGCCCCAGCATTTT.

The chain carries TRBV7-2 and TRBJ1-5; D is unresolved. Germline V gene data show CDR1 as SGHTA and CDR2 as FQGNSA. Trimming left V 2 bases short and J 0 bases short, with 8 bases between. This CDR3 is built from 15 residues. The CDR3 DNA follows: TGTGCCAGCAGCTTACAGCTTTATAGCAATCAGCCCCAGCATTTT. This translates into CASSLQLYSNQPQHF.

This clonotype was seen more than once but under ten times. The V and J genes are TRBV25-1 and TRBJ1-4; no clear D gene. This CDR3 spans 13 amino acids. CDR1 MGHDK and CDR2 SYGVNS come from the germline V gene. V lost 1 base to trimming and J lost 4 bases, with 4 bases between them. CDR3 loop: CASSEFSNEKLFF. The DNA for the CDR3 is TGTGCCAGCAGTGAATTTAGTAATGAAAAACTGTTTTTT.

This clonotype has a count of ten or more. The CDR3 nucleotides are TGTGCCAGTAGTATCCAGGGGGACGGAAACACCATATATTTT. Protein sequence: CASSIQGDGNTIYF. The gene calls are TRBV19 and TRBJ1-3; 7 nucleotides match TRBD1. Losses at the gene ends were 3 bases for V and 4 bases for J; bases not matched to a gene: 3. This CDR3 region has 14 residues. Germline V gene data show CDR1 as LNHDA and CDR2 as SQIVND (reference sequence).

V gene TRBV7-2 combines with J gene TRBJ2-3; perhaps TRBD2 as D (5 bases). V shed 5 bases and J shed 5 bases, with 8 bases lying between them. The CDR3 sequence is 12 residues long. Looked up from germline, CDR1 is SGHTA and CDR2 is FQGNSA. The CDR3, as DNA: TGTGCCAGCAGCCGGGATAGAGATACGCAGTATTTT. It specifies CASSRDRDTQYF. The full variable domain, rest sourced from reference TRBV7-2 and TRBJ2-3, is GAGVSQSPSNKVTEKGKDVELRCDPISGHTALYWYRQSLGQGLEFLIYFQGNSAPDKSGLPSDRFSAERTGGSVSTLTIQRTQQEDSAVYLCASSRDRDTQYFGPGTRLTVL.

This clonotype was seen repeatedly, ten times or more. The rearrangement uses TRBV7-2 and TRBJ2-5; 10 nucleotides align to TRBD2. This CDR3 has 14 residues. Germline CDR1 SGHTA, CDR2 FQGNSA. The V and J ends lost 6 bases and 4 bases, in that order; junction bases with no gene match: 5. This CDR3 reads CASRPGTSVETQYF. Written as DNA, the CDR3 is TGTGCCAGCAGACCCGGGACTAGCGTAGAGACCCAGTACTTC.